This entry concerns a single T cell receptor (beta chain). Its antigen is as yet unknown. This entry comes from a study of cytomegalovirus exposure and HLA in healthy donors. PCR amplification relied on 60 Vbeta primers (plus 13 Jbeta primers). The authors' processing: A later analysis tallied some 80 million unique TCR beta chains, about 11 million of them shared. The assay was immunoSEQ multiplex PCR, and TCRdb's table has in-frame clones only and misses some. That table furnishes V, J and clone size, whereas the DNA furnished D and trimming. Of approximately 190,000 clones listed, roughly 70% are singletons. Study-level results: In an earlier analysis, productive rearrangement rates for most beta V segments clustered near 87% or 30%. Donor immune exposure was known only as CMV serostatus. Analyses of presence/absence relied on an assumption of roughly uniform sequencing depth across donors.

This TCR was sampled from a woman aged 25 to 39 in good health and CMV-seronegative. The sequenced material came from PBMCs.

Written as DNA, the CDR3 is TGTGCCATCAGTGTCGACGAGCAGTACTTC. Amino acids: CAISVDEQYF. This chain connects TRBV10-3 to TRBJ2-7; D uncertain. The CDR3 covers 10 residues. V lost 4 bases, J lost 5 bases, and 3 bases lay in between. From germline, CDR1 is ENHRY and CDR2 SYGVKD.